This T cell receptor beta chain was sequenced for a study of shared clonotypes between healthy human individuals. Study overall: With ages of 18 to 49, the donors were two women and a few men.

Assay used: immunoSEQ multiplex PCR; TCRdb lists only in-frame clones, some missing. The sample gives roughly 1.4 million clones, approximately 98.5% of which show up once; roughly 0.35% is in the top ten. This sequence originates from a man aged 25-40 years in good health. The sequenced sample consisted of naive CD4+ T cells sorted from blood. Specified subset: CD45RA+ positively selected.

CDR3 nucleotides: TGCGCCAGCAGCCAAGACGGGCTAGCGGGAGGGCCTGAAGAGCAGTACTTC. Translating gives CASSQDGLAGGPEEQYF. This chain links TRBV4-3 with TRBJ2-7, with 12 bases matching TRBD2. The CDR3 has 17 residues. J was trimmed by 7 bases and V by 0 bases; bases with no gene match: 10. CDR1 is LGHNA and CDR2 is YSLEER in the germline V gene.